These 7 T cell receptor beta chains share one sample of origin, sequenced in a study of T cells in Graves' hyperthyroidism and ophthalmopathy. Amplification yielded TCR beta CDR3 regions, with RNA transcripts as the source. First-round RT-PCR targeting the TCR CDR3 was performed with the HTBI primer set. TCRdb recomputed calls from the multiplex PCR reads with MiXCR, one row per CDR3 protein. The top ten hold approximately 4% of the sample, which has 360,000 or so distinct CDR3 sequences, approximately 19% seen once. The specimen sequenced was blood. These receptor sequences come from a woman between 18 and 29 years old with Graves' hyperthyroidism.

At least ten counts were recorded for this clonotype. The chain is built from TRBV6-1 and TRBJ1-5; D uncertain. Trimming pared 0 bases from V and 7 bases from J, leaving 7 bases between. This CDR3 has 13 amino acids. Germline V lookup: CDR1 MNHNS, CDR2 SASEGT. The CDR3 here is CASSEAGLQPQHF. The CDR3 DNA is TGTGCCAGCAGTGAAGCCGGGCTGCAGCCCCAGCATTTT.

This clonotype has just a few counts. V usage is TRBV4-2 and J usage is TRBJ1-5; perhaps TRBD1 as D (5 bases). Germline-derived CDR1 and CDR2 are LGHNA and YNFKEQ. Trimming removed 1 base from V and 5 bases from J, with 12 bases in between. The CDR3 covers 15 residues. CDR3 loop: CASSQADGGHQPQHF. The DNA for the CDR3 is TGTGCCAGCAGCCAAGCAGACGGGGGACATCAGCCCCAGCATTTT.

This clonotype was counted only a few times. This may be a read error: a much more frequent sequence differs by one nucleotide. V is TRBV2 and J is TRBJ2-2, with a tentative D call TRBD1 (6 bases). This CDR3 has 13 residues. CDR1 is SNHLY, CDR2 FYNNEI, per germline. In nucleotides, the CDR3 is TGTGCCAGCAGGTGGCAGGGGCACGGGGAGCTGCTTTTT. Encoded protein: CASRWQGHGELLF. The full variable domain, in which reference TRBV2 and TRBJ2-2 provide the parts outside the CDR3, is EPEVTQTPSHQVTQMGQEVILRCVPISNHLYFYWYRQILGQKVEFLVSFYNNEISEKSEIFDDQFSVERPDGSNFTLKIRSTKLEDSAMYFCASRWQGHGELLFGEGSRLTVL.

This clonotype was counted ten times or more. The chain employs TRBV19 and TRBJ2-6; D call uncertain. Trimming cost V 3 bases and J 0 bases, with 9 bases left between them. This CDR3 contains 16 residues. Germline V CDR1 and CDR2: LNHDA, SQIVND (reference sequence). The CDR3 here is CASSIEGPSGANVLTF. CDR3 in DNA: TGTGCCAGTAGTATCGAAGGGCCCTCTGGGGCCAACGTCCTGACTTTC.

The chain employs TRBV19 and TRBJ1-2; 8 positions match TRBD1. The ends lost 7 bases at V and 4 bases at J; junction bases unmatched: 17. CDR3 size: 17 residues. Germline V lookup: CDR1 LNHDA, CDR2 SQIVND (reference sequence). CDR3 in amino acids: CASTDARRAQGGYGYTF. Here the CDR3 DNA reads TGTGCCAGTACCGATGCCCGCAGGGCACAGGGGGGCTATGGCTACACCTTC.

Concerning this clonotype itself: Compared with germline, one end of the junction differs, possibly owing to a read error. This chain uses TRBV18 with TRBJ2-3; D not resolved. CDR3 length: 14 residues. CDR1 is KGHSH, CDR2 LQKENI, per germline. For the CDR3, the DNA is TGTGCCAGCTCACTATGGACGGGCACATATACGCAGTATTTT. This translates into CASSLWTGTYTQYF.

This clonotype has a count of ten or more. The rearrangement joins TRBV7-8 to TRBJ2-7, with 7 bases matching TRBD1. This CDR3 is 17 amino acids long. After removal of 5 bases from V and 1 base from J, the junction contained 14 bases not matched to a gene. Germline values: CDR1 SGHVS, CDR2 FQNEAQ. CDR3: CASSQLGGTWKSYEQYF. CDR3 DNA: TGTGCCAGCAGCCAGCTAGGGGGCACTTGGAAATCCTACGAGCAGTACTTC.